Listed below are T cell receptor beta chains from one sample, sequenced in a study of control samples from healthy donors and cancer patients. Sequenced by immunoSEQ multiplex PCR; TCRdb stores in-frame clones only, minus some. Seen here are about 82,000 clones, about 91% observed once, and the top ten hold over 5.5%. Sample: blood. The source of these receptors is a man in his fifties or sixties in good health. CDR3s include the opening cysteine and the closing phenylalanine or tryptophan. Each record gives: J gene, V gene, CDR3 protein.

TRBJ2-3 | TRBV5-1 | CASSLDGSRTDTQYF
TRBJ2-1 | TRBV9 | CASSAPLRGAEPNEQFF
TRBJ2-1 | TRBV7-7 | CASSLDSFNEQFF
TRBJ2-1 | TRBV4-3 | CASSLAGTSGEQEFF
TRBJ2-1 | TRBV7-3 | CASSLNAGTGISNEQFF
TRBJ1-5 | TRBV7-6 | CASSSGQGGNQPQHF
TRBJ2-5 | TRBV5-1 | CASSSGLAGQETQYF
TRBJ1-1 | TRBV2 | CASSEASGSMNTEAFF
TRBJ2-5 | TRBV7-9 | CASSLGEETQYF
TRBJ2-3 | TRBV6-5 | CASSTGGIADTQYF
TRBJ2-3 | TRBV6-2/TRBV6-3 | CASSYSSWRVSDTQYF
TRBJ1-1 | TRBV4-1 | CASSQEGMRGGRPEAFF
TRBJ1-2 | TRBV5-1 | CASSGSAGQANYGYTF
TRBJ2-1 | TRBV25-1 | CASSHGSYEQFF
TRBJ1-5 | TRBV27 | CASSTPMPQHF
TRBJ1-6 | TRBV7-9 | CASSLDPVSTLHF
TRBJ1-1 | TRBV29-1 | CSVGSTEAFF
TRBJ2-6 | TRBV7-2 | CASSLATGSYSGANVLTF
TRBJ1-2 | TRBV24-1 | CATSDSGGLGYGYTF
TRBJ2-7 | TRBV3-1/TRBV3-2 | CASKSRGTGAYEQYF
TRBJ1-2 | TRBV12-3/TRBV12-4 | CASRGSGYGYTF
TRBJ2-7 | TRBV27 | CASASFLRESSHGSYEQYF
TRBJ1-4 | TRBV10-3 | CAISESSGAGTNEKLFF
TRBJ1-3 | TRBV30 | CAWSRKGNTIYF
TRBJ1-3 | TRBV3-1/TRBV3-2 | CASSQVGGAGGNTIYF
TRBJ2-2 | TRBV18 | CASSRQGGSNTGELFF
TRBJ1-2 | TRBV14 | CASSQDGGLGGYTF
TRBJ2-1 | TRBV7-7 | CASSSQDGEQFF
TRBJ1-2 | TRBV4-3 | CASSQERFRFNYGYTF
TRBJ1-2 | TRBV7-2 | CASSPSGGRSRVYGYTF
TRBJ2-1 | TRBV7-2 | CASSLEASGSGQFF
TRBJ2-2 | TRBV11-3 | CASSSSGGARELFF
TRBJ2-3 | TRBV5-4 | CASSWGLAGRDTQYF
TRBJ1-1 | TRBV5-5 | CASSLYGAMGTEAFF
TRBJ2-2 | TRBV7-2 | CASSLEGGPVGELFF
TRBJ1-2 | TRBV10-3 | CAISESTGTGGYGYTF
TRBJ1-2 | TRBV5-1 | CASSLGPLPGLNYGYTF
TRBJ1-6 | TRBV6-6 | CASKSGPGNSPLHF
TRBJ2-5 | TRBV27 | CASSLSPGIGETQYF
TRBJ2-3 | TRBV24-1 | CATSTTWGDTQYF
TRBJ2-5 | TRBV7-9 | CASSPAESQETQYF
TRBJ2-7 | TRBV5-6 | CASSLIQYEQYF
TRBJ1-4 | TRBV19 | CASIRTGVNEKLFF
TRBJ1-2 | TRBV2 | CASRAGTPTHGYTF
TRBJ1-5 | TRBV9 | CASSGAPTGGVHQPQHF
TRBJ1-5 | TRBV20-1 | CSATDQPQHF
TRBJ1-3 | TRBV7-3 | CASSLVTAKGSGNTIYF
TRBJ2-2 | TRBV19 | CATETSGGAGGELFF
TRBJ2-1 | TRBV5-4 | CASSFMDRGQYNEQFF